These 8 T cell receptor beta chains originate from one sample sequenced in a study of blood T cell repertoires in COVID-19. The method was immunoSEQ multiplex PCR; TCRdb's version includes in-frame clones alone and lacks a portion of them. The table has over 200,000 clones, around 88% seen once. Source material: PBMCs or T cells enriched from blood (not recorded which). The receptors shown here come from a woman aged 25 to 39 who had been exposed to COVID-19.

This clone was detected once. This chain connects TRBV6-6 to TRBJ2-3, with 8 bases matching TRBD1. J gave up 2 bases and V 2 bases, and 6 bases lay outside the gene matches. This CDR3 is built from 16 residues. CDR1 MNHNY and CDR2 SVGAGI come from the germline V gene (reference sequence). CDR3 loop: CASSYRTGLDTDTQYF. The CDR3 region has the DNA TGTGCCAGCAGTTACCGGACAGGGCTGGACACAGATACGCAGTATTTT.

This clone was counted once. V is TRBV2 and J is TRBJ1-5, with TRBD1 matching over 9 bases. Germline V gene data show CDR1 as SNHLY and CDR2 as FYNNEI. This CDR3 region has 15 residues. After removal of 5 bases from V and 4 bases from J, the junction contained 6 bases not matched to a gene. CDR3: CASSQDRGGNQPQHF. The CDR3 region has the DNA TGTGCCAGCAGTCAAGACAGGGGGGGGAATCAGCCCCAGCATTTT.

The rearrangement links TRBV9 to TRBJ2-2; weak D call: TRBD1 (6 bases). Trimming removed 3 bases at V and 7 bases at J, with 13 bases between. Germline CDR1 SGDLS, CDR2 YYNGEE. CDR3 size: 14 residues. CDR3 sequence: CASSGNTGNGELFF. CDR3 nucleotide sequence: TGTGCCAGCAGCGGAAACACAGGGAACGGGGAGCTGTTTTTT. Filled out from reference TRBV9 and TRBJ2-2, the complete variable domain reads DSGVTQTPKHLITATGQRVTLRCSPRSGDLSVYWYQQSLDQGLQFLIQYYNGEERAKGNILERFSAQQFPDLHSELNLSSLELGDSALYFCASSGNTGNGELFFGEGSRLTVL.

The V gene is TRBV5-4, the J gene TRBJ2-7, with D perhaps TRBD1 (6 bases). The germline gives CDR1 SGHNT, CDR2 YYREEE (reference sequence). This CDR3 has 13 amino acids. Trimming pared 2 bases from V and 1 base from J, leaving 7 bases between. The CDR3 is CASSFTGSYEQYF. The CDR3 DNA reads as TGTGCCAGCAGCTTTACAGGGTCCTACGAGCAGTACTTC.

The chain joins TRBV15 to TRBJ1-5; TRBD1 matches 9 bases. CDR3 length: 15 residues. CDR1 and CDR2 (germline): LNHNV, YYDKDF (reference sequence). After removal of 1 base from V and 7 bases from J, the junction contained 5 bases not matched to a gene. The CDR3 bases are TGTGCCACCAGCAGAGCTACAGGGGGCAGCCAGCCCCAGCATTTT. Its protein product is CATSRATGGSQPQHF.

The chain carries TRBV24-1 and TRBJ1-2, with D possibly TRBD1 on 5 matching bases. The CDR3 consists of 13 residues. Trimming shortened V by 7 bases and J by 3 bases, and 11 bases separated the two germline ends. CDR1 is KGHDR and CDR2 is SFDVKD in the germline V gene. The CDR3 DNA reads TGTGCCACCAGCCGCGGGGCAGACTATGGCTACACCTTC. Its protein is CATSRGADYGYTF.

This clone was seen a handful of times. The chain couples TRBV29-1 to TRBJ1-3; tentative D call: TRBD1 (6 bases). V was shortened by 7 bases and J by 0 bases, with 10 bases between the two germline ends. The germline V gene has CDR1 SQVTM and CDR2 ANQGSEA. The CDR3 consists of 13 residues. Here the CDR3 DNA reads TGCAGCGCCGGGACAAGCTCTGGAAACACCATATATTTT. This encodes CSAGTSSGNTIYF.

To note about this clone: This sample includes further DNA sequences coding for the same CDR3. The J gene is TRBJ2-3, the V gene TRBV24-1; 8 positions agree with TRBD1. The V gene end was trimmed by 3 bases and the J gene end by 3 bases; junction bases not matched to a gene: 4. The CDR3 loop spans 15 amino acids. Looked up from germline, CDR1 is KGHDR and CDR2 is SFDVKD. The CDR3 region is CATSDAGGFTDTQYF. CDR3 coding DNA: TGTGCCACCAGTGATGCAGGGGGCTTTACAGATACGCAGTATTTT.